This entry lists 27 T cell receptor beta chains sequenced from one sample in a study of Graves' ophthalmopathy and Graves' hyperthyroidism. The authors amplified TCR beta CDR3 regions from RNA transcripts. An initial RT-PCR round employing HTBI primers preceded a second-round multiplex PCR. TCRdb ran MiXCR on the multiplex PCR reads and lists one entry per CDR3 protein. The data show about 740,000 distinct CDR3 sequences, 35% to 50% seen once. The sequenced sample consisted of peripheral blood. Receptors originate from an adult man with Graves' ophthalmopathy.

About this clonotype itself: A read error may explain this, as a much larger clone is one base away. J is TRBJ2-6 and V is TRBV19; D perhaps matches TRBD1 (5 bases). Germline values: CDR1 LNHDA, CDR2 SQIVND (reference sequence). This CDR3 contains 15 residues. CDR3 in amino acids: CASSIEGNGANVLAF. Here the CDR3 DNA reads TGTGCCAGTAGTATAGAGGGCAATGGGGCCAACGTCCTGGCTTTC. Together with reference TRBV19 and TRBJ2-6, the CDR3 gives the full variable domain: DGGITQSPKYLFRKEGQNVTLSCEQNLNHDAMYWYRQDPGQGLRLIYYSQIVNDFQKGDIAEGYSVSREKKESFPLTVTSAQKNPTAFYLCASSIEGNGANVLAFGAGSRLTVL.

There are many counts of this clonotype. The chain carries TRBV20-1 and TRBJ1-5; D is unresolved. The ends were cut back, 6 bases at V and 7 bases at J, with 4 bases in the middle. Germline V gene lookup returns CDR1 DFQATT and CDR2 SNEGSKA (reference sequence). The CDR3 sequence is 9 residues long. In nucleotides, the CDR3 is TGCAGTGCACGACAGCCCCAGCATTTT. Its translation is CSARQPQHF.

This chain links TRBV5-4 with TRBJ1-3; D might be TRBD1 (5 bases). The CDR3 is made up of 15 amino acids. Trimming took 4 bases from V and 3 from J, leaving 14 bases between them. CDR1 is SGHNT and CDR2 is YYREEE in the germline V gene (reference sequence). The CDR3, as DNA: TGTGCCAGCAGCCTTCAGGGCGTTGATGGAAACACCATATATTTT. Translating it yields CASSLQGVDGNTIYF.

This clonotype was seen a handful of times. The J gene is TRBJ2-7, the V gene TRBV7-2, with 9 bases identical to TRBD1. V lost 7 bases to trimming and J lost 6 bases; unmatched junction nucleotides: 7. The CDR3 extends over 13 amino acids. Germline assignment: CDR1 SGHTA and CDR2 FQGNSA. The CDR3 DNA follows: TGTGCCAGCACCCTCGACAGGGGGATCGAGCAGTACTTC. This translates into CASTLDRGIEQYF.

The V gene is TRBV10-3, the J gene TRBJ1-1; D is possibly TRBD1 (6 bases). Germline CDR1 and CDR2: ENHRY and SYGVKD. The CDR3 sequence is 15 residues long. V gave up 6 bases and J gave up 0 bases, with 14 bases separating them. The CDR3 DNA reads as TGTGCCATCAGCCTAGGACAGAAAATGAACACTGAAGCTTTCTTT. Residues: CAISLGQKMNTEAFF.

This chain joins TRBV7-9 and TRBJ2-2; D gene ambiguous. The CDR3 has 12 amino acids. V dropped 7 bases and J dropped 8 bases, with 11 bases sitting between them. Germline CDR1 and CDR2: SEHNR and FQNEAQ (reference sequence). The CDR3 sequence is CASTVLGGELFF. CDR3 in DNA: TGTGCCAGCACCGTCCTAGGGGGGGAGCTGTTTTTT.

The sample holds many counts of this clonotype. V and J are TRBV4-3 and TRBJ2-5; perhaps TRBD1 as D (8 bases). Germline CDR1 is LGHNA and CDR2 is YSLEER. The CDR3 loop spans 13 amino acids. Between the trimmed V and J ends, which lost 8 bases and 5 bases, there was a span of 15 bases. For the CDR3, the DNA is TGCGCCAGCGGCAACAGGGGGGGGGAGACCCAGTACTTC. Its protein product is CASGNRGGETQYF.

This clonotype was detected many times. V and J are TRBV7-2 and TRBJ1-4; unclear D gene. V was clipped by 9 bases and J by 3 bases, with 11 bases between them. The CDR3 runs to 13 residues. Germline CDR1 is SGHTA and CDR2 is FQGNSA. This CDR3 reads CASKGYPNEKLFF. In DNA, the CDR3 is TGTGCCAGTAAAGGTTACCCTAATGAAAAACTGTTTTTT. The whole variable domain, filled in from reference TRBV7-2 and TRBJ1-4, reads GAGVSQSPSNKVTEKGKDVELRCDPISGHTALYWYRQSLGQGLEFLIYFQGNSAPDKSGLPSDRFSAERTGGSVSTLTIQRTQQEDSAVYLCASKGYPNEKLFFGSGTQLSVL.

This clonotype was observed a few times. The gene calls are TRBV2 and TRBJ1-1; 8 nucleotides match TRBD1. V shed 4 bases and J 4 bases; nucleotides not matched to a gene: 8. Germline V gene lookup returns CDR1 SNHLY and CDR2 FYNNEI. The CDR3 spans 15 residues. Here the CDR3 reads CASSVATGGATEAFF. CDR3 DNA sequence: TGTGCCAGCAGTGTAGCTACAGGGGGAGCCACTGAAGCTTTCTTT. Based on the CDR3 plus reference TRBV2 and TRBJ1-1, the full variable domain is EPEVTQTPSHQVTQMGQEVILRCVPISNHLYFYWYRQILGQKVEFLVSFYNNEISEKSEIFDDQFSVERPDGSNFTLKIRSTKLEDSAMYFCASSVATGGATEAFFGQGTRLTVV.

The chain uses TRBV29-1 and TRBJ1-2, with TRBD1 as a possible D gene (5 bases). The CDR3 is made up of 14 amino acids. Trimming took off 4 bases at V and 0 bases at J, with 12 bases between the two ends. CDR1 is SQVTM and CDR2 is ANQGSEA in the germline V gene. The CDR3, as DNA: TGCAGCGTTGGATTGACAGACTCTAACTATGGCTACACCTTC. Encoded protein: CSVGLTDSNYGYTF.

This clonotype was detected only a few times. The genes are TRBV19 and TRBJ2-2; 7 bases are shared with TRBD2. CDR3 size: 16 residues. V was pared by 7 bases and J by 0 bases, with 8 bases of the junction left unmatched. The V gene's germline CDR1 is LNHDA and CDR2 SQIVND (reference sequence). DNA of the CDR3: TGTGCCAGTACCGTGGAGGGACTACCGAACACCGGGGAGCTGTTTTTT. Its protein product is CASTVEGLPNTGELFF. The full variable domain, completed using reference TRBV19 and TRBJ2-2, is DGGITQSPKYLFRKEGQNVTLSCEQNLNHDAMYWYRQDPGQGLRLIYYSQIVNDFQKGDIAEGYSVSREKKESFPLTVTSAQKNPTAFYLCASTVEGLPNTGELFFGEGSRLTVL.

Many counts were recorded for this clonotype. The rearrangement links TRBV15 to TRBJ2-7; D is undetermined. CDR3 size: 14 residues. Trimming shortened V by 0 bases and J by 4 bases, and 10 bases separated the two germline ends. In germline, CDR1 is LNHNV, CDR2 YYDKDF (reference sequence). CDR3 coding DNA: TGTGCCACCAGCAGAGATCAGGCTGCATACGAGCAGTACTTC. Amino acids: CATSRDQAAYEQYF.

The chain is built from TRBV7-9 and TRBJ1-1; D is ambiguous. Germline V CDR1 and CDR2: SEHNR, FQNEAQ (reference sequence). The CDR3 is 16 amino acids. V dropped 8 bases and J dropped 0 bases, with 19 bases sitting between them. The CDR3 sequence: CASVYLGLNMNTEAFF. CDR3 bases: TGTGCCAGCGTTTACCTAGGACTGAACATGAACACTGAAGCTTTCTTT.

This clonotype was recorded at least ten times. One junction end disagrees with the germline gene, perhaps due to a read error. V is TRBV7-7 and J is TRBJ2-7, with 12 bases matching TRBD1. The CDR3 spans 13 residues. CDR1 SSHAT and CDR2 FNYEAQ come from the germline V gene (reference sequence). CDR3 residues: CASSSGQGARQYF. CDR3 coding DNA: TGTGCTAGCAGCTCGGGACAGGGGGCGCGGCAGTACTTC.

In this sample, this clonotype turned up a few times. J is TRBJ1-5 and V is TRBV7-9; D is possibly TRBD1 (5 bases). The germline CDR1 and CDR2 sequences are SEHNR and FQNEAQ (reference sequence). The CDR3 spans 15 residues. Deletions cut 2 bases from V and 6 bases from J, with 14 bases between. CDR3 protein: CASSLQGVVGQPQHF. In nucleotides, the CDR3 is TGTGCCAGCAGCTTACAGGGAGTAGTCGGTCAGCCCCAGCATTTT.

This clonotype was detected many times. The genes are TRBV20-1 and TRBJ1-2; D is unresolved. V lost 6 bases and J lost 4, with 9 bases in between. CDR1 DFQATT and CDR2 SNEGSKA come from the germline V gene (reference sequence). The CDR3 is made up of 11 amino acids. The CDR3 region is CSARPPYGYTF. CDR3 sequence (DNA): TGCAGTGCGCGTCCCCCCTATGGCTACACCTTC.

With regard to this clonotype: The CDR3 carries no conserved terminal phenylalanine or tryptophan, so it likely arises from a read error. This chain links TRBV4-1 with TRBJ1-5, with TRBD1 matching over 8 bases. Per the germline V gene, CDR1 is MGHRA and CDR2 is YSYEKL. The CDR3 is made up of 17 amino acids. Trimming removed 3 bases from V and 0 bases from J; junction bases left unmatched: 7. The CDR3 reads CASSHGTGIYSNQPQHC. The CDR3 DNA reads TGCGCCAGCAGCCACGGGACAGGAATTTATAGCAATCAGCCCCAGCATTGT.

This clonotype was detected ten times or more. V and J are TRBV7-2 and TRBJ1-4; tentative D call: TRBD1 (6 bases). The CDR3 runs 14 residues. Between the trimmed V and J ends, which lost 5 bases and 5 bases, there was a span of 12 bases. The germline CDR1 and CDR2 sequences are SGHTA and FQGNSA. CDR3 DNA sequence: TGTGCCAGCAGCATAGGACAGATGAATGAAAAACTGTTTTTT. Its protein is CASSIGQMNEKLFF.

This chain joins TRBV7-3 and TRBJ2-7, with 10 nucleotides matching TRBD1. CDR3 length equals 17 residues. Unmatched junction bases numbered 12, after V lost 3 bases and J lost 4 bases. Germline V gene lookup returns CDR1 SGHTA and CDR2 FQGTGA. The DNA of the CDR3 is TGTGCCAGCAGCTTTTACTTCGGGGACAGGGGCATTTACGAGCAGTACTTC. Amino acids: CASSFYFGDRGIYEQYF.

The rearrangement joins TRBV6-5 to TRBJ1-5; D gene ambiguous. V was trimmed by 2 bases and J by 4 bases, leaving 9 bases between them. This CDR3 is built from 14 residues. Germline V gene sequence: CDR1 MNHEY, CDR2 SVGAGI. The DNA of the CDR3 is TGTGCCAGCAGTTACCCGAGCGGGAATCAGCCCCAGCATTTT. Translating gives CASSYPSGNQPQHF.

V gene TRBV7-2 combines with J gene TRBJ2-7; TRBD2 matches at 14 bases. Germline assignment: CDR1 SGHTA and CDR2 FQGNSA. Trimming cost V 3 bases and J 7 bases; bases outside gene matches: 11. CDR3 length: 17 amino acids. CDR3 region: CASSFFSGLAGGREQYF. In nucleotides, the CDR3 is TGTGCCAGCAGCTTCTTCTCTGGACTAGCGGGAGGTCGGGAGCAGTACTTC. Full variable domain (rest looked up from reference TRBV7-2 and TRBJ2-7): GAGVSQSPSNKVTEKGKDVELRCDPISGHTALYWYRQSLGQGLEFLIYFQGNSAPDKSGLPSDRFSAERTGGSVSTLTIQRTQQEDSAVYLCASSFFSGLAGGREQYFGPGTRLTVT.

Comments on this clonotype: One end of the junction does not line up with germline, which may come from a read error. The genes are TRBV10-3 and TRBJ2-5; tentative D call: TRBD1 (7 bases). Germline assignment: CDR1 ENHRY and CDR2 SYGVKD. The CDR3 has 15 amino acids. Here the CDR3 reads CASSLGSGGFETQYF. DNA for the CDR3: TGTGCCAGCAGTTTGGGATCAGGGGGGTTCGAGACCCAGTACTTC.

The V call is TRBV9, the J call TRBJ1-6; D perhaps matches TRBD1 (6 bases). From germline, CDR1 is SGDLS and CDR2 YYNGEE. This CDR3 region has 16 residues. The V end lost 4 bases, the J end lost 1 base, and 12 bases lay between the germline ends. CDR3 in amino acids: CASSPVRGSYNSPLHF. For the CDR3, the DNA is TGTGCCAGCAGCCCAGTCAGGGGTTCCTATAATTCACCCCTCCACTTT.

Worth noting for this clonotype: This CDR3 is missing its conserved last phenylalanine or tryptophan, likely due to a read error. This chain connects TRBV20-1 to TRBJ2-6; a weak D match, TRBD1 (6 bases). Per germline, CDR1 DFQATT and CDR2 SNEGSKA (reference sequence). V was pared by 2 bases and J by 3 bases, with 11 bases between. There are 15 residues in the CDR3. CDR3 sequence (DNA): TGCAGTGCTAGATTAACAGGGATTGGGGCCAACGTCCTGACTCTC. This gives the protein CSARLTGIGANVLTL.

V gene TRBV20-1 combines with J gene TRBJ1-1; D not certain. Germline V gene lookup returns CDR1 DFQATT and CDR2 SNEGSKA (reference sequence). V shed 1 base and J shed 1 base, with 13 bases lying between them. This CDR3 is built from 15 residues. The CDR3 region has the DNA TGCAGTGCTAGAGTACCCAGAGTACCGAACACTGAAGCTTTCTTT. Translated, it gives CSARVPRVPNTEAFF.

Details on this clonotype: Its ends do not fully match the called genes, so a read error is possible. The genes are TRBV7-9 and TRBJ1-4; 8 bases align to TRBD1. The CDR3 runs to 16 residues. Germline V gene lookup returns CDR1 SEHNR and CDR2 FQNEAQ (reference sequence). CDR3 loop: CASSQDVRTGTEKLFF. Here the CDR3 DNA reads TGCGCCAGCAGCCAAGATGTGAGGACAGGGACTGAAAAACTGTTTTTT.

The chain combines TRBV7-9 with TRBJ2-2; 14 bases match TRBD2. V dropped 6 bases and J dropped 7; count of bases not matched to a gene: 4. Per germline, CDR1 SEHNR and CDR2 FQNEAQ (reference sequence). The CDR3 has 15 residues. DNA of the CDR3: TGTGCCAGCAGACCGGGACTAGCGGGGGTCGGGGAGCTGTTTTTT. This encodes CASRPGLAGVGELFF.